Described below is a single TCR beta chain sequence and its context. These data come from a study of blood T cell repertoires in COVID-19. Study-wide context: Whether acute or convalescent, the COVID-19 samples came from the United States, Italy and Spain. The cDNA or gDNA used as material had been derived from T cells, B-cell-depleted T cells, or PBMCs.

The CDR3 covers 13 residues. Germline CDR1 is MDHEN and CDR2 is SYDVKM. With 7 bases removed from V and 5 bases from J, the gap between germline ends came to 14 bases. Authors' data handling: Reference gene primer amplification gave estimated nucleated cell counts. Clones were sequenced by immunoSEQ multiplex PCR, and TCRdb holds only the in-frame ones, with some missing. V and J calls and clone size are given by that table; D and trimming were obtained from the DNA. This sample has over 250,000 clones, with more than 75% found just once. The sample consisted of peripheral blood. The chain carries TRBV28 and TRBJ1-1; a possible D gene is TRBD1 (5 bases). The origin of this receptor is a woman in her 40s who had recovered from COVID-19. The CDR3 sequence is CASMYQGATEAFF. The CDR3, as DNA: TGTGCCAGCATGTATCAAGGGGCTACTGAAGCTTTCTTT.